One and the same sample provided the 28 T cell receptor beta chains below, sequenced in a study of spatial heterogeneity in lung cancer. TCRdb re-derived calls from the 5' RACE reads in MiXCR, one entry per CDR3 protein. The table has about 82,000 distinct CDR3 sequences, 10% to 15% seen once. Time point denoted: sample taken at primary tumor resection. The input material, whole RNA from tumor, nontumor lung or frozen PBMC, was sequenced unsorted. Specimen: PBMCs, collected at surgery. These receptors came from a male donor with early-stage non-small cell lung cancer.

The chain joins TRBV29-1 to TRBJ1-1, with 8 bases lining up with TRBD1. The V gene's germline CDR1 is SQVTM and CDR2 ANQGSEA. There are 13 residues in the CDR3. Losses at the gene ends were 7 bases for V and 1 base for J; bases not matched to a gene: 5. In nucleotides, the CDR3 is TGCAGCGGCACCGGGACAGGGAACACTGAAGCTTTCTTT. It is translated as CSGTGTGNTEAFF.

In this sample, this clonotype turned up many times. The CDR3 DNA follows: TGCAGTGCTAGAGGGGGGGAGGGCGTTCGCTACGAGCAGTACTTC. Translating it yields CSARGGEGVRYEQYF. The chain uses TRBV20-1 and TRBJ2-7; the match to TRBD2 covers 7 bases. The CDR3 covers 15 residues. Germline CDR1 DFQATT, CDR2 SNEGSKA (reference sequence). The V and J ends lost 1 base and 3 bases, in that order; junction bases with no gene match: 9.

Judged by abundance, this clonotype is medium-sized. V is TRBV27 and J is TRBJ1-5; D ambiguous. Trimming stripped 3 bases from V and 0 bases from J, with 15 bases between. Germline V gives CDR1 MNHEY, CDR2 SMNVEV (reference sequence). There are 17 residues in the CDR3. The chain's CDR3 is CASSFLDGFLSNQPQHF. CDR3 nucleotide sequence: TGTGCCAGCAGTTTCCTCGACGGCTTCCTTAGCAATCAGCCCCAGCATTTT.

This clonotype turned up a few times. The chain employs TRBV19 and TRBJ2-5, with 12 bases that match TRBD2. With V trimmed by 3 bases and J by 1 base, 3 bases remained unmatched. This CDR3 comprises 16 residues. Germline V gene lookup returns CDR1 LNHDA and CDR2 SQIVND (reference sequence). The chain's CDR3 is CASSIPTSGGQETQYF. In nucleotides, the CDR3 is TGTGCCAGTAGTATTCCGACTAGCGGGGGCCAAGAGACCCAGTACTTC. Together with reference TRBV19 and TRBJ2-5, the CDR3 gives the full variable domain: DGGITQSPKYLFRKEGQNVTLSCEQNLNHDAMYWYRQDPGQGLRLIYYSQIVNDFQKGDIAEGYSVSREKKESFPLTVTSAQKNPTAFYLCASSIPTSGGQETQYFGPGTRLLVL.

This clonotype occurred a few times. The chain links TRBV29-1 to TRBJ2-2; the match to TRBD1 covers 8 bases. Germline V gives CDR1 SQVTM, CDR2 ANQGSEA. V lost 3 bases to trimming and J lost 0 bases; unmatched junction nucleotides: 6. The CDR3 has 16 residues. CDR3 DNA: TGCAGCGTTGAGGGGGTGGGACAGGCGAACACCGGGGAGCTGTTTTTT. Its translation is CSVEGVGQANTGELFF.

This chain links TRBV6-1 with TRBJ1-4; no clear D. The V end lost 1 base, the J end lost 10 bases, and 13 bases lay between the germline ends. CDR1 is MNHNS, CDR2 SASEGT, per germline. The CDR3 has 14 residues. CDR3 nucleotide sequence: TGTGCCAGCAGTGAAGGAAGAGAAGAAGGAAAACTGTTTTTT. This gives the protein CASSEGREEGKLFF.

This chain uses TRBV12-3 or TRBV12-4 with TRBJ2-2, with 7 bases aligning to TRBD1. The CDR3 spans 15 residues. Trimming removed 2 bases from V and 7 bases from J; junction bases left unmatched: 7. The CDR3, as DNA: TGTGCCAGCAGTTTATTCCAGGGGGTAGGCGGGGAGCTGTTTTTT. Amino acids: CASSLFQGVGGELFF.

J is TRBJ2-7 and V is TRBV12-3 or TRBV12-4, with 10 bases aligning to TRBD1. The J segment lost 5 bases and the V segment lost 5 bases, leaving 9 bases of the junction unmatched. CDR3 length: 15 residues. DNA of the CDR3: TGTGCCAGCAGTGCTCCGGGACAGGGGACCCACGAGCAGTACTTC. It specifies CASSAPGQGTHEQYF.

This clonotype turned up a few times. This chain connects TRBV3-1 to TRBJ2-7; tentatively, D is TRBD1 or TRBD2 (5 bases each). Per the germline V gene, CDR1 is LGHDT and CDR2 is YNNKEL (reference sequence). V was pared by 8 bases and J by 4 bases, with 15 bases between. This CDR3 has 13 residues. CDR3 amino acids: CASESWGSYEQYF. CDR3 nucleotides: TGTGCCAGCGAGTCGTGGGGGTCTTACGAGCAGTACTTC.

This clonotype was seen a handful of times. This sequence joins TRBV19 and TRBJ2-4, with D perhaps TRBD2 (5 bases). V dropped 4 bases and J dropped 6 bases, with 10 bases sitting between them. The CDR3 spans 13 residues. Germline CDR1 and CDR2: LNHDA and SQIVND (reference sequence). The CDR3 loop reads CASSSQAGNIQYF. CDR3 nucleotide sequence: TGTGCCAGTAGTAGCCAGGCGGGAAACATTCAGTACTTC.

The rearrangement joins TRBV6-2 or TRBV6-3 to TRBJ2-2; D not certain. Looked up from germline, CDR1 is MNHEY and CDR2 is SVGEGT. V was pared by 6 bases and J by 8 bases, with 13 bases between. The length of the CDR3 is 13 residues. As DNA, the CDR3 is TGTGCCAGCAGGTTTACGTACGGAGGGGAGCTGTTTTTT. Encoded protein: CASRFTYGGELFF.

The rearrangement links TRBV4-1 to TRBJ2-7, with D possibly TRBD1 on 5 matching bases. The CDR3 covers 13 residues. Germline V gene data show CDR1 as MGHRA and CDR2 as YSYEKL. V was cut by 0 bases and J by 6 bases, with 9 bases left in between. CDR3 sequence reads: CASSQEAGPEQYF. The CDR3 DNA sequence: TGCGCCAGCAGCCAAGAGGCAGGGCCCGAGCAGTACTTC.

The CDR3 sequence: CSVPTGSETQYF. The CDR3 nucleotides read TGCAGCGTTCCGACAGGGTCAGAGACCCAGTACTTC. The gene calls are TRBV29-1 and TRBJ2-5, with 7 nucleotides matching TRBD1. The CDR3 contains 12 residues. Germline CDR1 reads SQVTM; CDR2 reads ANQGSEA. The V gene end was trimmed by 5 bases and the J gene end by 4 bases; junction bases not matched to a gene: 4.

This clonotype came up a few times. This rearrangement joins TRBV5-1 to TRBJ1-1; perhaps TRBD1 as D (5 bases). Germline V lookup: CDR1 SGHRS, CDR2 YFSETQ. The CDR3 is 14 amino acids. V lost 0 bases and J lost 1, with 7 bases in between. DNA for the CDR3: TGCGCCAGCAGCTTGGGACAGACGAACACTGAAGCTTTCTTT. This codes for CASSLGQTNTEAFF.

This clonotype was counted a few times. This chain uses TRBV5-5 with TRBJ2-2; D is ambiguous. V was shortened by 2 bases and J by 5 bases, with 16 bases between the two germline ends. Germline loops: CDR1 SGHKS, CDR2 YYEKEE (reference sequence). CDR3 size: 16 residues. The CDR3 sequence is CASSFLDSQWTGELFF. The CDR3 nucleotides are TGTGCCAGCAGCTTTTTGGATAGCCAATGGACCGGGGAGCTGTTTTTT.

Here the CDR3 reads CASSQDVNTEAFF. CDR3 bases: TGCGCCAGCAGCCAGGACGTGAACACTGAAGCTTTCTTT. This sequence joins TRBV4-1 and TRBJ1-1; no clear D gene. V lost 3 bases, J lost 0 bases, and 5 bases lay in between. The CDR3 sequence is 13 residues long. CDR1 and CDR2 from the germline V gene are MGHRA and YSYEKL.

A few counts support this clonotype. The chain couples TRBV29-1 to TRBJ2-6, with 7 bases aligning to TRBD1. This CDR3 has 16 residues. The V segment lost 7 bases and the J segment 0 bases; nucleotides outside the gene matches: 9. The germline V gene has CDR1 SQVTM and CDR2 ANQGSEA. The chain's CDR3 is CSASRTGDSGANVLTF. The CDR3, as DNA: TGCAGCGCATCCAGGACAGGCGACTCTGGGGCCAACGTCCTGACTTTC.

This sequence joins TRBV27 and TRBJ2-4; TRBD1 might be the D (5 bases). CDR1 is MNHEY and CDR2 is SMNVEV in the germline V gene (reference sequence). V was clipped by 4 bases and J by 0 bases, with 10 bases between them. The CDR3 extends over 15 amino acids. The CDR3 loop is CASSSNRPAKNIQYF. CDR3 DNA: TGTGCCAGCAGTTCGAACAGGCCAGCCAAAAACATTCAGTACTTC.

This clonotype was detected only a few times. CDR3 sequence: CASSPRGRESTDTQYF. In DNA, the CDR3 is TGTGCCAGCAGCCCACGAGGCAGGGAAAGCACAGATACGCAGTATTTT. The genes are TRBV7-9 and TRBJ2-3; D may be TRBD1 (5 bases). Per the germline V gene, CDR1 is SEHNR and CDR2 is FQNEAQ (reference sequence). Deletions cut 5 bases from V and 0 bases from J, with 15 bases between. The CDR3 covers 16 residues.

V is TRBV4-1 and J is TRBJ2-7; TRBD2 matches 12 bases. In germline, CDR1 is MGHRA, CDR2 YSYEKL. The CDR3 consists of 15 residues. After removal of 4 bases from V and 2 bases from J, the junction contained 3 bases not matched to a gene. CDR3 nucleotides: TGCGCCAGCAGCCCGACTAGCGGGAGACCCTACGAGCAGTACTTC. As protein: CASSPTSGRPYEQYF.

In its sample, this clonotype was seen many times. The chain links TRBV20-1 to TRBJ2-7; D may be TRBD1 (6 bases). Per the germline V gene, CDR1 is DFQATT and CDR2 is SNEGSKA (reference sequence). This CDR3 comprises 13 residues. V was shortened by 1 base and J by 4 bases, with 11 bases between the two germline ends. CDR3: CSARGDIEYEQYF. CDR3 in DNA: TGCAGTGCTAGAGGGGACATAGAGTACGAGCAGTACTTC.

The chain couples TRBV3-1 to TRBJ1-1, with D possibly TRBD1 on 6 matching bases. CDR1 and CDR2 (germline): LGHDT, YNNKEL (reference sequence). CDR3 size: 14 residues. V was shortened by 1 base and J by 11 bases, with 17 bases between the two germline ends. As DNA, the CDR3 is TGTGCCAGCAGCCAAGTCAACAGGGCGCGTCTTGCTTTCTTT. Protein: CASSQVNRARLAFF.

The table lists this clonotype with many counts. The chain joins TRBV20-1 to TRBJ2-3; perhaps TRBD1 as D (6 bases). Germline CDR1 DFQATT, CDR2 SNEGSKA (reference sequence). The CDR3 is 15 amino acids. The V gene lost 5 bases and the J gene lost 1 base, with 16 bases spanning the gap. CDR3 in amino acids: CSASPTGPRTDTQYF. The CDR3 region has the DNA TGCAGTGCTTCCCCTACAGGGCCCCGCACAGATACGCAGTATTTT.

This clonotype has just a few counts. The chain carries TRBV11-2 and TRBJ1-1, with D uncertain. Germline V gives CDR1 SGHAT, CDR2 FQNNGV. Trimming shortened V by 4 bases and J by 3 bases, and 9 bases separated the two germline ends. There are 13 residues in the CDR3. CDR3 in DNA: TGTGCCAGCAGCTCCCAGGTTGACACTGAAGCTTTCTTT. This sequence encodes CASSSQVDTEAFF.

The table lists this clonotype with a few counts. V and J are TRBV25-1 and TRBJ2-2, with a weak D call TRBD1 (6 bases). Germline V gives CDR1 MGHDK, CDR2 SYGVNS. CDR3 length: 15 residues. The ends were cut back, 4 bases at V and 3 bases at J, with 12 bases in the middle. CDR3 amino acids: CASSGDNHYTGELFF. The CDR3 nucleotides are TGTGCCAGCAGTGGGGACAACCATTACACCGGGGAGCTGTTTTTT.

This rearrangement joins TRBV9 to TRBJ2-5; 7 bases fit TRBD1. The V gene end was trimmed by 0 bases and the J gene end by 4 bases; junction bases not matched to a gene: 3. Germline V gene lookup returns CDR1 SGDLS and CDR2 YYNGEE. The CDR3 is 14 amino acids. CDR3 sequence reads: CASSVGGQSETQYF. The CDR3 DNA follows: TGTGCCAGCAGCGTAGGGGGACAGTCAGAGACCCAGTACTTC.

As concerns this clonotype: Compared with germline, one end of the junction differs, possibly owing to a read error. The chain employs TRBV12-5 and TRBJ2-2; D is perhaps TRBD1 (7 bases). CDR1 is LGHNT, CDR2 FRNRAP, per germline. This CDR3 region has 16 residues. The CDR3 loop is CASGLLRQGHTGGLFF. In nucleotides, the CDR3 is TGTGCTAGTGGTTTGCTACGACAGGGTCACACCGGGGGGCTGTTTTTT.

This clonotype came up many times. The CDR3 DNA follows: TGTGCCACCAGCAGAGAAAGGACAGGGGGGTACGAGCAGTACTTC. This translates into CATSRERTGGYEQYF. The chain recombines TRBV15 with TRBJ2-7, with TRBD1 identical over 10 bases. This CDR3 has 15 amino acids. Germline CDR1 and CDR2: LNHNV and YYDKDF (reference sequence). V trimming: 0 bases; J trimming: 4 bases; junction bases outside the gene matches: 3.